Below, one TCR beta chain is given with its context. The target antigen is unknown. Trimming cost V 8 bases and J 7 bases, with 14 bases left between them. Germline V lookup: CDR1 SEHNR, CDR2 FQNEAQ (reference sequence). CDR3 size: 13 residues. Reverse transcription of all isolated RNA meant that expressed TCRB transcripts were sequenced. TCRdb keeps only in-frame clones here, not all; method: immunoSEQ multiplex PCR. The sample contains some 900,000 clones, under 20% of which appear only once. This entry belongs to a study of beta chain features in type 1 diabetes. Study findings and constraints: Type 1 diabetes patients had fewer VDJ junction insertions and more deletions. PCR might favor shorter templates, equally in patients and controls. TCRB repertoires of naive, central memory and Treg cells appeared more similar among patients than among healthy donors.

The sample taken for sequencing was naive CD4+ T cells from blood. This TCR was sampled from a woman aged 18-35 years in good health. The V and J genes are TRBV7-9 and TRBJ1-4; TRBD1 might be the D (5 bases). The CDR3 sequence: CASRGRMGEKLFF. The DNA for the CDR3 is TGTGCCAGCCGGGGGAGGATGGGTGAAAAACTGTTTTTT.